This TCR beta chain comes out of a study of shared clonotypes between healthy human individuals. About the study: A donor's plate count was three for CD4 naive and three for CD4 memory; CD8 naive had two and CD8 memory one.

Profiled with immunoSEQ multiplex PCR; TCRdb holds only in-frame clones, not every one. The sample shows about 1 million clones, approximately 70% of them seen only once. Study donors comprised healthy, HIV-negative adults devoid of recent acute infection or vaccination. The CDR3 extends over 14 amino acids. V was cut by 8 bases and J by 2 bases, with 13 bases left in between. The source material was memory CD4+ T cells sorted from blood. Subset specified: CD45RA-negative fraction. The chain employs TRBV23-1 and TRBJ1-5; D unresolved. TRBV23-1 is recorded as an ORF, its role being uncertain. This TCR was sampled from a man aged 18 to 35 in good health. The CDR3 DNA follows: TGCGCCAGCCGTGACGGGGTATGCAATCAGCCCCAGCATTTT. It codes for CASRDGVCNQPQHF.